This T cell receptor beta chain was identified in a study of T-cell reconstitution after alpha-beta-depleted transplantation in children (dated by TCRdb to between 2015 and 2016). Study-wide context: Using TCR repertoire profiling, the study followed T-cell immune reconstitution in a quantitative way in children after TCRalphabeta/CD19-depleted allogeneic hematopoietic cell transplantation. The study at large found these results: The apparently early alphabetaT-cell count recovery about two months after transplant was reportedly dependent on only several hundred rapidly expanded clones derived from non-depleted graft cells. Over subsequent months, a decline in hyperexpanded clone frequencies was noted, and after one year, T-cell counts and TCRbeta diversity were mostly ascribed to newly produced T cells. The high TCRbeta diversity at day 60 in some patients was ascribed to recipient T cells and intrathymic progenitors that had survived conditioning.

The CDR3 runs 14 residues from the cysteine to the phenylalanine. The kept DNA is CDR3 alone, 42 bases in frame from the first base. The germline V gene encodes CDR1 SGHRS and CDR2 YFSETQ. Relative to germline, V is 4 bases shorter and J is 4 bases shorter, with 15 bases between their ends. The treatment or condition label, read with the paper, signifies: allogeneic hematopoietic cell transplantation with graft depleted of TCRalphabeta T cells and CD19 B cells. The transplant recipients were children given TCRalphabeta/CD19-depleted allogeneic hematopoietic cell grafts. The library was obtained by PCR. TCRdb lists the instrument as Illumina HiSeq 2500. Molecular barcoding was employed in the preparation of TCR libraries, with unique molecular identifiers being used to normalize TCRbeta repertoire quantification. The public sequencing data were trimmed at Q25 with fastp and processed into clonotypes with MiXCR by TCRdb, which kept only in-frame beta chains. When rows share a CDR3 protein, they turn into one entry using the most common DNA and genes. The sample profile shows fewer than 550,000 distinct CDR3 sequences; over 10% of them were found once. Around 15% of the sample lies in the top ten.

Comments on this clonotype: Its antigen target is currently unknown. No clone much larger than this one lies a single base away; base qualities are absent.

The source of this sequence is a female patient between 2 and 10 years old who had a stem cell transplant for aplastic anemia, so the T cells may come from the graft donor. This sample comprised PBMCs, mostly from graft donor cells, obtained 180 days after TCRalphabeta/CD19-depleted stem cell transplant. Here the chain combines TRBV5-1 and TRBJ2-7, with TRBD1 tentatively as D gene (6 bases match). The bases are TGCGCCAGCAGCCCCGACAGGCCCAGGTACGAGCAGTACTTC. This translates into CASSPDRPRYEQYF.